The next 18 T cell receptor beta chains were all read from a single sample in a study of blood T cells in healthy people across ages. A sample-barcoded 5' primer and a J-beta primer mix were used in a second PCR of roughly 7 to 11 cycles. TCRdb redid the calling of the 5' RACE reads with MiXCR, one entry per CDR3 protein. The sample consists of approximately 1,700,000 distinct CDR3 sequences, roughly 43% of them appearing once. The specimen sequenced was blood. These receptors were taken from a human donor in good health.

This clonotype was detected a few times. V and J are TRBV3-1 and TRBJ2-1, with 7 positions matching TRBD2. This CDR3 region has 16 residues. In germline, CDR1 is LGHDT, CDR2 YNNKEL (reference sequence). With V trimmed by 4 bases and J by 4 bases, 10 bases remained unmatched. CDR3 in DNA: TGTGCCAGCAGCCGGGAGGGAGAGGGTAAATACAATGAGCAGTTCTTC. This translates into CASSREGEGKYNEQFF.

This clonotype has ten or more counts. This chain connects TRBV4-1 to TRBJ2-7, with 8 positions matching TRBD2. The length of the CDR3 is 19 residues. Trimming at V came to 0 bases and at J to 3 bases, leaving 16 bases not matched to a gene. Germline V gives CDR1 MGHRA, CDR2 YSYEKL. As DNA, the CDR3 is TGCGCCAGCAGCCAAGATAGTTCCCGTGATAGCGGGGTAATCTACGAGCAGTACTTC. Encoded protein: CASSQDSSRDSGVIYEQYF.

This clonotype was counted between two and nine times. The rearrangement uses TRBV12-3 or TRBV12-4 and TRBJ1-6, with D hard to call. The CDR3 length is 13 residues. V lost 3 bases and J 9 bases, leaving 9 bases between the germline ends. CDR3 loop: CASSLGTGSPLHF. The DNA for the CDR3 is TGTGCCAGCAGTTTGGGTACTGGTTCACCCCTCCACTTT.

As for this clonotype: A much larger clone differs by one base, so this may be a read error. The chain combines TRBV6-2 or TRBV6-3 with TRBJ1-5; D gene ambiguous. Germline V gene data show CDR1 as MNHEY and CDR2 as SVGEGT. V gave up 6 bases and J gave up 4 bases, with 16 bases separating them. The CDR3 loop spans 15 amino acids. The CDR3 sequence is CASSSRDALNQPQHF. CDR3 DNA sequence: TGTGCCAGCAGCAGCCGGGATGCGTTAAATCAGCCCCAGCATTTT.

The chain combines TRBV11-2 with TRBJ2-7; possibly TRBD2 for D (6 bases). V gave up 5 bases and J gave up 2 bases, with 22 bases separating them. The CDR3 totals 17 residues. Germline V CDR1 and CDR2: SGHAT, FQNNGV. The DNA of the CDR3 is TGTGCCAGCAGCATAGGACCAGGGCTTGGAGGGACCTACGAGCAGTACTTC. Amino acids: CASSIGPGLGGTYEQYF.

To note about this clonotype: Its ends do not fully match the called genes, so a read error is possible. This rearrangement joins TRBV20-1 to TRBJ2-3, with a tentative D call TRBD1 (6 bases). There are 12 residues in the CDR3. Germline CDR1 and CDR2: DFQATT and SNEGSKA (reference sequence). The CDR3 loop reads CSARDPGHSPFF. The CDR3, as DNA: TGCAGTGCTAGAGATCCGGGACACTCACCCTTTTTT.

The chain recombines TRBV4-2 with TRBJ1-1, with D maybe TRBD1 (5 bases). The germline V gene has CDR1 LGHNA and CDR2 YNFKEQ. V shed 0 bases and J shed 6 bases, with 14 bases lying between them. The CDR3 extends over 15 amino acids. CDR3 sequence: CASSQDPGSRAEAFF. The CDR3 DNA reads as TGTGCCAGCAGCCAAGATCCCGGGAGCAGGGCTGAAGCTTTCTTT.

The genes are TRBV29-1 and TRBJ1-1, with D tentatively TRBD1 (6 bases). Germline values: CDR1 SQVTM, CDR2 ANQGSEA. V was clipped by 4 bases and J by 0 bases, with 12 bases between them. The CDR3 is 14 residues long. CDR3 in DNA: TGCAGCGTTGTTCAGGGGAACATGAACACTGAAGCTTTCTTT. This codes for CSVVQGNMNTEAFF.

This chain links TRBV6-5 with TRBJ1-2, with a weak D call TRBD1 (5 bases). The CDR3 consists of 14 residues. Trimming removed 0 bases at V and 9 bases at J, with 14 bases between. Per the germline V gene, CDR1 is MNHEY and CDR2 is SVGAGI. CDR3 nucleotides: TGTGCCAGCAGTTACTCAGGGGACGACCGGAGCTACACCTTC. This encodes CASSYSGDDRSYTF.

The chain couples TRBV29-1 to TRBJ2-7; 10 bases match TRBD2. J lost 9 bases, V lost 7 bases, and 6 bases had no gene match. The CDR3 is 11 amino acids. Germline V lookup: CDR1 SQVTM, CDR2 ANQGSEA. The CDR3 DNA follows: TGCAGCGGGGAAGCGGGGGGGCGGCAGTACTTC. Translated, it gives CSGEAGGRQYF.

This clonotype was found a few times. The chain couples TRBV18 to TRBJ2-3, with D possibly TRBD2 on 5 matching bases. CDR1 and CDR2 from the germline V gene are KGHSH and LQKENI. The V gene lost 0 bases and the J gene lost 6 bases, with 19 bases spanning the gap. This CDR3 has 17 residues. This chain's CDR3 is CASSPPATTTTLDTQYF. The DNA of the CDR3 is TGTGCCAGCTCACCACCGGCGACTACTACCACTTTGGATACGCAGTATTTT.

This rearrangement joins TRBV14 to TRBJ2-7; 10 bases agree with TRBD1. The CDR3 runs 15 residues. From germline, CDR1 is SGHDN and CDR2 FVKESK. V shed 3 bases, J shed 7 bases, and the junction held 9 bases outside the gene matches. The CDR3 loop reads CASSQNPGTGEEQYF. The DNA of the CDR3 is TGTGCCAGCAGCCAGAACCCTGGGACAGGGGAGGAGCAGTACTTC. The full variable domain, in which reference TRBV14 and TRBJ2-7 provide the parts outside the CDR3, is EAGVTQFPSHSVIEKGQTVTLRCDPISGHDNLYWYRRVMGKEIKFLLHFVKESKQDESGMPNNRFLAERTGGTYSTLKVQPAELEDSGVYFCASSQNPGTGEEQYFGPGTRLTVT.

This sequence joins TRBV7-3 and TRBJ2-2; TRBD2 might be the D (6 bases). From germline, CDR1 is SGHTA and CDR2 FQGTGA. This CDR3 comprises 15 residues. V was trimmed by 5 bases and J by 1 base, leaving 11 bases between them. The CDR3 DNA reads TGTGCCAGCAGCCCCCAGGGAGGGAACACCGGGGAGCTGTTTTTT. It yields the protein CASSPQGGNTGELFF.

V gene TRBV7-6 combines with J gene TRBJ2-1; 10 bases are shared with TRBD2. The CDR3 has 16 amino acids. Germline assignment: CDR1 SGHVS and CDR2 FNYEAQ. The ends lost 2 bases at V and 4 bases at J; junction bases unmatched: 5. The CDR3 region is CASSLNSGGIYNEQFF. As DNA, the CDR3 is TGTGCCAGCAGCTTAAATAGCGGGGGGATATACAATGAGCAGTTCTTC. Variable domain in full (rest from reference TRBV7-6 and TRBJ2-1): GAGVSQSPRYKVTKRGQDVALRCDPISGHVSLYWYRQALGQGPEFLTYFNYEAQQDKSGLPNDRFSAERPEGSISTLTIQRTEQRDSAMYRCASSLNSGGIYNEQFFGPGTRLTVL.

The chain has TRBV7-9 and TRBJ2-1; possibly TRBD1 or TRBD2 for D (5 bases each). V was shortened by 3 bases and J by 4 bases, with 13 bases between the two germline ends. The CDR3 is made up of 15 amino acids. Germline CDR1 reads SEHNR; CDR2 reads FQNEAQ (reference sequence). DNA of the CDR3: TGTGCCAGCAGCTTTCCGGGACCTTTTTACAATGAGCAGTTCTTC. This encodes CASSFPGPFYNEQFF. The whole variable domain, remainder taken from reference TRBV7-9 and TRBJ2-1, is DTGVSQNPRHKITKRGQNVTFRCDPISEHNRLYWYRQTLGQGPEFLTYFQNEAQLEKSRLLSDRFSAERPKGSFSTLEIQRTEQGDSAMYLCASSFPGPFYNEQFFGPGTRLTVL.

The chain joins TRBV20-1 to TRBJ1-4; 9 bases are shared with TRBD1. Per germline, CDR1 DFQATT and CDR2 SNEGSKA (reference sequence). This CDR3 is built from 15 residues. V shed 0 bases and J 8 bases; nucleotides not matched to a gene: 7. The CDR3 DNA is TGCAGTGCTAGAGATCCGAGACAGGGGGTGGAAAAACTGTTTTTT. Its protein product is CSARDPRQGVEKLFF.

The chain carries TRBV6-2 or TRBV6-3 and TRBJ2-1; D unresolved. Germline-derived CDR1 and CDR2 are MNHEY and SVGEGT. Trimming took 5 bases from V and 11 from J, leaving 13 bases between them. The CDR3 is 12 residues long. Written as DNA, the CDR3 is TGTGCCAGCAGTGGCACAACGAATCAGCAGTTCTTC. Residues: CASSGTTNQQFF.

This chain uses TRBV28 with TRBJ2-4, with D hard to call. The CDR3 totals 14 residues. Germline V gene data show CDR1 as MDHEN and CDR2 as SYDVKM. V shed 5 bases and J shed 2 bases, with 10 bases lying between them. The DNA of the CDR3 is TGTGCCAGCAGTATGGACGGAACCAAAAACATTCAGTACTTC. Amino acids: CASSMDGTKNIQYF.